This entry lists 9 T cell receptor beta chains sequenced from one sample in a study of naive and memory T cell subsets. Study observations and caveats: A few larger clonotypes appeared in naive repertoires, especially CD8, possibly memory cells re-expressing CD45RA.

An equimolar mix of two oligonucleotides served as the beta constant-region primer for TRBC1 and TRBC2. Ligated cDNA was amplified by four rounds of PCR with nested alpha and beta constant-region primers and SP2. In TCRdb, the UMI-ligation and nested PCR reads were re-called with MiXCR into one record per CDR3 protein. This table has over 110,000 distinct CDR3 sequences, about a fifth appearing once. These TCRs are of unknown antigen specificity. The sample consisted of naive CD8+ T cells from blood. All receptors come from a human donor in good health.

The chain links TRBV20-1 to TRBJ2-5; 9 bases agree with TRBD2. The CDR3 has 19 amino acids. Germline loops: CDR1 DFQATT, CDR2 SNEGSKA (reference sequence). With 5 bases clipped from V and 3 bases from J, the junction kept 22 bases outside the gene matches. CDR3 loop: CSARTPVAGASVGEETQYF. The CDR3 nucleotides are TGCAGTGCTCGCACCCCGGTAGCGGGAGCATCGGTGGGGGAAGAGACCCAGTACTTC.

This clonotype was seen a few times. The chain employs TRBV25-1 and TRBJ1-1; unclear D gene. Trimming took 1 base from V and 5 from J, leaving 8 bases between them. There are 13 residues in the CDR3. Germline V CDR1 and CDR2: MGHDK, SYGVNS. The CDR3 bases are TGTGCCAGCAGTGAATTCTTTGGGACTGAAGCTTTCTTT. It is translated as CASSEFFGTEAFF.

This clonotype was seen at least ten times. The rearrangement links TRBV9 to TRBJ2-1; 11 bases agree with TRBD2. The germline gives CDR1 SGDLS, CDR2 YYNGEE. The CDR3 loop spans 15 amino acids. V lost 0 bases and J lost 8; bases outside the gene matches: 4. The CDR3: CASSVELAGAHEQFF. The DNA of the CDR3 is TGTGCCAGCAGCGTAGAACTAGCGGGAGCCCATGAGCAGTTCTTC.

This chain connects TRBV4-3 to TRBJ2-5; D unresolved. Per the germline V gene, CDR1 is LGHNA and CDR2 is YSLEER. The CDR3 consists of 15 residues. Trimming stripped 3 bases from V and 5 bases from J, with 16 bases between. CDR3 sequence (DNA): TGCGCCAGCAGCCAGGGCCTAGAGTTTCAGGAGACCCAGTACTTC. It is translated as CASSQGLEFQETQYF.

The V and J genes are TRBV28 and TRBJ1-5; 7 positions agree with TRBD1. Per germline, CDR1 MDHEN and CDR2 SYDVKM. The CDR3 sequence is 15 residues long. With V trimmed by 2 bases and J by 5 bases, 6 bases remained unmatched. The CDR3 loop reads CASSLGQEGYQPQHF. For the CDR3, the DNA is TGTGCCAGCAGTTTAGGACAGGAGGGATATCAGCCCCAGCATTTT. Full variable domain (rest looked up from reference TRBV28 and TRBJ1-5): DVKVTQSSRYLVKRTGEKVFLECVQDMDHENMFWYRQDPGLGLRLIYFSYDVKMKEKGDIPEGYSVSREKKERFSLILESASTNQTSMYLCASSLGQEGYQPQHFGDGTRLSIL.

J is TRBJ2-7 and V is TRBV28; no clear D gene. The CDR3 sequence is 12 residues long. The germline V gene has CDR1 MDHEN and CDR2 SYDVKM. V lost 4 bases to trimming and J lost 5 bases, with 9 bases between them. The CDR3 DNA reads as TGTGCCAGCAGTTACACGGGCCACGAGCAGTACTTC. This gives the protein CASSYTGHEQYF. Full variable domain (rest looked up from reference TRBV28 and TRBJ2-7): DVKVTQSSRYLVKRTGEKVFLECVQDMDHENMFWYRQDPGLGLRLIYFSYDVKMKEKGDIPEGYSVSREKKERFSLILESASTNQTSMYLCASSYTGHEQYFGPGTRLTVT.

The V gene is TRBV19, the J gene TRBJ2-7, with 7 positions matching TRBD1. The V gene end was trimmed by 5 bases and the J gene end by 5 bases; junction bases not matched to a gene: 9. In germline, CDR1 is LNHDA, CDR2 SQIVND (reference sequence). CDR3 length: 14 residues. The DNA of the CDR3 is TGTGCCAGTAGTCAGACAGGGACCTTCCACGAGCAGTACTTC. Its protein product is CASSQTGTFHEQYF.

This clonotype was seen a few times. The genes are TRBV6-5 and TRBJ2-1; 10 bases are a match to TRBD2. V trimming: 0 bases; J trimming: 13 bases; junction bases outside the gene matches: 9. The CDR3 length is 15 residues. Germline V CDR1 and CDR2: MNHEY, SVGAGI. The CDR3 loop is CASSYSLASGGLQFF. CDR3 in DNA: TGTGCCAGCAGTTACTCTCTGGCTAGCGGGGGTCTTCAGTTCTTC.

This clonotype has only a few counts. The chain has TRBV29-1 and TRBJ2-7; a weak D match, TRBD1 (5 bases). Germline V gene data show CDR1 as SQVTM and CDR2 as ANQGSEA. This CDR3 is 13 amino acids long. Trimming left V 6 bases short and J 3 bases short, with 15 bases between. The CDR3 bases are TGCAGCGTAGGGGCCGGGCCCAGCTACGAGCAGTACTTC. It codes for CSVGAGPSYEQYF.